The next 24 T cell receptor beta chains were all read from a single sample in a study of blood T cell repertoires in COVID-19. Assay: immunoSEQ multiplex PCR; the TCRdb copy retains only in-frame clones and omits some. This table holds approximately 300,000 clones, approximately 87% found once. Material for sequencing was PBMCs or T cells enriched from blood (not recorded which). These receptors were collected from a woman in her thirties who had recovered from COVID-19.

The gene calls are TRBV10-3 and TRBJ2-3, with TRBD2 matching 8 bases. CDR1 and CDR2 from the germline V gene are ENHRY and SYGVKD. With 2 bases clipped from V and 8 bases from J, the junction kept 6 bases outside the gene matches. This CDR3 is 14 amino acids long. The CDR3 DNA is TGTGCCATCAGTGAGCCAAGGAGCGGGGGTACGCAGTATTTT. This gives the protein CAISEPRSGGTQYF.

The chain combines TRBV6-5 with TRBJ2-7; 9 nucleotides line up with TRBD1. Germline assignment: CDR1 MNHEY and CDR2 SVGAGI. V lost 8 bases and J lost 4; bases outside the gene matches: 12. This CDR3 contains 15 residues. DNA for the CDR3: TGTGCCAGCGGACACAGGGGGCTTTACCTATACGAGCAGTACTTC. Translated, it gives CASGHRGLYLYEQYF.

V is TRBV18 and J is TRBJ1-1, with D tentatively TRBD1 (6 bases). Deletions cut 3 bases from V and 10 bases from J, with 18 bases between. The CDR3 is 14 amino acids. Germline assignment: CDR1 KGHSH and CDR2 LQKENI. CDR3 region: CASSPMDRGWRAFF. The CDR3 coding sequence is TGTGCCAGCTCACCGATGGATAGGGGGTGGCGAGCTTTCTTT.

The chain employs TRBV5-1 and TRBJ1-2; the D is unclear. V dropped 4 bases and J dropped 3 bases, with 19 bases sitting between them. CDR1 and CDR2 (germline): SGHRS, YFSETQ. This CDR3 comprises 16 residues. The CDR3 DNA sequence: TGCGCCAGCAGCGCCTCAGTCGGGAATACGGACTATGGCTACACCTTC. Translating it yields CASSASVGNTDYGYTF.

The gene calls are TRBV9 and TRBJ1-2; possible D gene TRBD1, 6 bases. The germline gives CDR1 SGDLS, CDR2 YYNGEE. CDR3 length equals 14 residues. With 0 bases removed from V and 6 bases from J, the gap between germline ends came to 12 bases. This chain's CDR3 is CASSVDREEDGYTF. The CDR3 DNA reads as TGTGCCAGCAGCGTAGACAGGGAAGAGGATGGCTACACCTTC.

This chain uses TRBV28 with TRBJ2-5; 7 nucleotides align to TRBD1. V was pared by 5 bases and J by 5 bases, with 8 bases of the junction left unmatched. The CDR3 has 14 amino acids. The germline V gene has CDR1 MDHEN and CDR2 SYDVKM. The CDR3 here is CASSLQTGLETQYF. The CDR3 nucleotides read TGTGCCAGCAGTCTCCAGACAGGGTTGGAGACCCAGTACTTC.

The CDR3 spells CASSQWGSSGVSYEQYF. The CDR3 DNA sequence: TGTGCCAGCAGCCAATGGGGGTCTAGCGGGGTCTCCTACGAGCAGTACTTC. The V and J genes are TRBV14 and TRBJ2-7, with TRBD2 matching 9 bases. The junction had 8 bases not matched to a gene; V was cut back by 2 bases and J by 0 bases. The CDR3 contains 17 residues. The V gene's germline CDR1 is SGHDN and CDR2 FVKESK.

This clone was counted only a few times. The V gene is TRBV4-2, the J gene TRBJ2-5; 9 bases are shared with TRBD2. The V gene end was trimmed by 1 base and the J gene end by 5 bases; junction bases not matched to a gene: 8. The CDR3 consists of 16 residues. In germline, CDR1 is LGHNA, CDR2 YNFKEQ. CDR3 DNA: TGTGCCAGCAGCCAAGTAGGGACTAGCTCGATCGAGACCCAGTACTTC. The encoded protein is CASSQVGTSSIETQYF.

The V gene is TRBV27, the J gene TRBJ1-6; D is perhaps TRBD1 (5 bases). The length of the CDR3 is 16 residues. Germline V gene sequence: CDR1 MNHEY, CDR2 SMNVEV (reference sequence). Trimming took 3 bases from V and 7 from J, leaving 16 bases between them. The CDR3 sequence is CASSFFPSGKNSPLHF. The CDR3 nucleotides read TGTGCCAGCAGTTTCTTCCCCTCAGGGAAGAATTCACCCCTCCACTTT.

V usage is TRBV9 and J usage is TRBJ2-5; maybe TRBD2 (5 bases). The CDR3 spans 16 residues. With 0 bases removed from V and 2 bases from J, the gap between germline ends came to 14 bases. CDR1 SGDLS and CDR2 YYNGEE come from the germline V gene. The CDR3 is CASSVGSTSLQETQYF. The CDR3, as DNA: TGTGCCAGCAGCGTAGGGTCTACTAGTTTGCAAGAGACCCAGTACTTC.

This clone was seen a few times. The V and J genes are TRBV23-1 and TRBJ1-5; 8 bases line up with TRBD1. TRBV23-1 falls under the ORF class, with uncertain function. CDR3 length equals 17 residues. With V trimmed by 2 bases and J by 0 bases, 6 bases remained unmatched. CDR3 protein: CASSQEETGASNQPQHF. The DNA of the CDR3 is TGCGCCAGCAGTCAAGAGGAGACAGGGGCTAGCAATCAGCCCCAGCATTTT.

The chain has TRBV30 and TRBJ1-2; D is possibly TRBD1 (6 bases). Germline assignment: CDR1 GTSNPN and CDR2 SVGIG (reference sequence). The CDR3 is made up of 12 amino acids. The V gene lost 4 bases and the J gene lost 4 bases, with 10 bases spanning the gap. The CDR3 region is CAWTSDSYGYTF. In nucleotides, the CDR3 is TGTGCCTGGACCTCGGACAGCTATGGCTACACCTTC.

The V and J genes are TRBV12-3 or TRBV12-4 and TRBJ1-1, with 8 bases identical to TRBD1. CDR3 length: 13 residues. V was clipped by 1 base and J by 6 bases; unmatched bases: 1. The CDR3 coding sequence is TGTGCCAGCAGTTTAGGACAGGGGTCTGAAGCTTTCTTT. Protein: CASSLGQGSEAFF.

This clone was observed a single time. V gene TRBV7-2 combines with J gene TRBJ2-1; TRBD2 matches at 9 bases. The CDR3 extends over 15 amino acids. Trimming removed 5 bases from V and 7 bases from J; junction bases left unmatched: 9. Per the germline V gene, CDR1 is SGHTA and CDR2 is FQGNSA. In DNA, the CDR3 is TGTGCCAGCAGCCGCGCGGGGGGGTCTGGAAATGAGCAGTTCTTC. It is translated as CASSRAGGSGNEQFF.

The V call is TRBV3-1 (or the pseudogene TRBV3-2), the J call TRBJ1-5; 7 positions match TRBD1. The CDR3 totals 20 residues. Germline V lookup: CDR1 LGHDT, CDR2 YNNKEL (reference sequence). V trimming: 4 bases; J trimming: 0 bases; junction bases outside the gene matches: 18. CDR3 loop: CASSPRQGRAKNYSNQPQHF. CDR3 nucleotide sequence: TGTGCCAGCAGCCCCCGACAGGGTAGGGCGAAAAATTATAGCAATCAGCCCCAGCATTTT.

The chain joins TRBV27 to TRBJ1-1; D is perhaps TRBD1 (6 bases). The CDR3 is 14 residues long. V lost 6 bases to trimming and J lost 6 bases, with 17 bases between them. CDR1 and CDR2 from the germline V gene are MNHEY and SMNVEV (reference sequence). The CDR3 DNA sequence: TGTGCCAGCAGCCTTCAGGGGTGGGGGCCTGAAGCTTTCTTT. It translates to CASSLQGWGPEAFF.

This chain joins TRBV5-8 and TRBJ1-1; 10 nucleotides align to TRBD1. The CDR3 is made up of 15 amino acids. Losses at the gene ends were 4 bases for V and 5 bases for J; bases not matched to a gene: 8. Germline CDR1 SGHTS, CDR2 YDEGEE. In nucleotides, the CDR3 is TGTGCCAGCAGCCCCGCCGGGACAGGGGAAACTGAAGCTTTCTTT. This sequence encodes CASSPAGTGETEAFF.

The chain uses TRBV11-2 and TRBJ1-1; D is possibly TRBD1 (5 bases). Germline V gene data show CDR1 as SGHAT and CDR2 as FQNNGV. V gave up 5 bases and J gave up 4 bases, with 14 bases separating them. The CDR3 consists of 14 residues. CDR3 residues: CASSPLPGGTEAFF. CDR3 coding DNA: TGTGCCAGCAGCCCACTCCCGGGGGGCACTGAAGCTTTCTTT.

This chain joins TRBV21-1 and TRBJ1-2. TRBV21-1 is annotated as a pseudogene. There are 16 residues in the CDR3. The CDR3 nucleotides are TGTGCCAGCAGCAAAGGGGCGGCGGGAGGAAACTATGGCTACACCTTC. Encoded protein: CASSKGAAGGNYGYTF.

This clone appeared a single time. The rearrangement joins TRBV9 to TRBJ1-2; TRBD1 agrees at 12 bases. The CDR3 runs 16 residues. With V trimmed by 3 bases and J by 5 bases, 8 bases remained unmatched. Germline CDR1 and CDR2: SGDLS and YYNGEE. This CDR3 is CASSASGTGGPYGYTF. CDR3 DNA sequence: TGTGCCAGCAGCGCCTCCGGGACAGGGGGCCCATATGGCTACACCTTC. Variable domain in full (rest from reference TRBV9 and TRBJ1-2): DSGVTQTPKHLITATGQRVTLRCSPRSGDLSVYWYQQSLDQGLQFLIQYYNGEERAKGNILERFSAQQFPDLHSELNLSSLELGDSALYFCASSASGTGGPYGYTFGSGTRLTVV.

J is TRBJ1-5 and V is TRBV5-8; no firm D call. The CDR3 is 17 amino acids. Germline-derived CDR1 and CDR2 are SGHTS and YDEGEE. The V gene lost 4 bases and the J gene lost 3 bases, with 20 bases spanning the gap. CDR3 sequence reads: CASSQVLSPIHNQPQHF. The CDR3 coding sequence is TGTGCCAGCAGCCAGGTCCTGTCACCCATCCACAATCAGCCCCAGCATTTT.

The rearrangement links TRBV5-4 to TRBJ1-2, with D hard to call. V lost 3 bases and J 2 bases, leaving 5 bases between the germline ends. The V gene's germline CDR1 is SGHNT and CDR2 YYREEE (reference sequence). CDR3 length: 12 residues. For the CDR3, the DNA is TGTGCCAGCAGCTCCCCAAACTATGGCTACACCTTC. Translated, it gives CASSSPNYGYTF.

This sequence joins TRBV10-3 and TRBJ1-3; weak D call: TRBD1 (6 bases). CDR1 and CDR2 (germline): ENHRY, SYGVKD. The CDR3 length is 14 residues. Trimming took off 5 bases at V and 0 bases at J, with 8 bases between the two ends. The DNA for the CDR3 is TGTGCCATCAGTAGGACAGACTCTGGAAACACCATATATTTT. Its translation: CAISRTDSGNTIYF.

This chain links TRBV12-5 with TRBJ2-7; no definite D call. V was cut by 5 bases and J by 2 bases, with 16 bases left in between. The CDR3 loop spans 15 amino acids. Looked up from germline, CDR1 is LGHNT and CDR2 is FRNRAP. The CDR3 DNA follows: TGTGCTAGTGGTCCAGGTACAGACGGCGCCTACGAGCAGTACTTC. Protein sequence: CASGPGTDGAYEQYF.